This T cell receptor (beta chain) was profiled in a study of PD-1 blockade in mismatch repair-deficient tumors. Method: immunoSEQ multiplex PCR; TCRdb's copy keeps in-frame clones and lacks some. The sample yields about 51,000 clones, around four fifths seen once. This CDR3 spans 14 amino acids. Germline V gives CDR1 GTSNPN, CDR2 SVGIG (reference sequence). Trimming pared 0 bases from V and 6 bases from J, leaving 12 bases between. TCR sequencing covered three patients who responded to pembrolizumab. Specimen: peripheral blood, collected 4 weeks after starting pembrolizumab. The TCR originated in an adult with mismatch repair-deficient cancer. The rearrangement links TRBV30 to TRBJ2-1; no clear D gene. The CDR3: CAWSVLQGSNEQFF. In nucleotides, the CDR3 is TGTGCCTGGAGTGTACTTCAAGGATCCAATGAGCAGTTCTTC.